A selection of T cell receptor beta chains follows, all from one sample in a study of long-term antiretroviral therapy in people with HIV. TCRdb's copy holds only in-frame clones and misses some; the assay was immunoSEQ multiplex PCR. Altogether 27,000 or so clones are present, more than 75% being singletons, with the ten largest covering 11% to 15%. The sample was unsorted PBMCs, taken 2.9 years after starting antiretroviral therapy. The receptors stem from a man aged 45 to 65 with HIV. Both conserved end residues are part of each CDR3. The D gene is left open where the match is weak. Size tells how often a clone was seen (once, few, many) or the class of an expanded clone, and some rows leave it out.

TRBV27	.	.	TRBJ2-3	TGTGCCAGCAGTTCACAGGGTAATGGATCTCCAGATACGCAGTATTTT	CASSSQGNGSPDTQYF
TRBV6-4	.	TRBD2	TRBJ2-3	TGTGCCAGCAGTCCGCTTAGCGGGGGGGCAGATACGCAGTATTTT	CASSPLSGGADTQYF
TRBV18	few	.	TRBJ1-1	TGTGCCAGCTCACCATGGGGGAGGAACACTGAAGCTTTCTTT	CASSPWGRNTEAFF
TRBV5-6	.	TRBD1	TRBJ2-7	TGTGCCAGCAGCGAAGTGACAGGGCTCCACGAGCAGTACTTC	CASSEVTGLHEQYF
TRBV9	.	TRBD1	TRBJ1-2	TGTGCCAGCAGCCCCGGGACAGCCCTCTATGGCTACACCTTC	CASSPGTALYGYTF
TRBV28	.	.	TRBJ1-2	TGTGCCAGCAGCACCTCGGGATTGGGGTGGTTCTATGGCTACACCTTC	CASSTSGLGWFYGYTF
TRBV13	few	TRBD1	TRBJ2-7	TGTGCCAGCAGCTTAATCGGCAGGGGGCTCCACGAGCAGTACTTC	CASSLIGRGLHEQYF
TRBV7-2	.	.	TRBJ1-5	TGTGCCAGCAGACTCCGGACGGAAACCAATCAGCCCCAGCATTTT	CASRLRTETNQPQHF
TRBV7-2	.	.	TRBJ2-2	TGTGCCAGCATTACCGGGATGCCGAACACCGGGGAGCTGTTTTTT	CASITGMPNTGELFF
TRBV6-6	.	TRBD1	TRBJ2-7	TGTGCCAGCAACCAGGGGGCGGTGGAGTACTTC	CASNQGAVEYF
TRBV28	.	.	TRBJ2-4	TGTGCCAGCAGTCACTTAAGGGACGTAGCCAAAAACATTCAGTACTTC	CASSHLRDVAKNIQYF
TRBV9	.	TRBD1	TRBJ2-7	TGTGCCAGCAGCGTATTGGGGGACAGCCCCTACGAGCAGTACTTC	CASSVLGDSPYEQYF
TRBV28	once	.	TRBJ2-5	TGTGCCAGCAGTCTCACCAGGGCCCAAGAGACCCAGTACTTC	CASSLTRAQETQYF
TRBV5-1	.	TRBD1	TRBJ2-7	TGCGCCAGCAGCTTGATGATCCAAGGGGGCGGAGGAGCCTACGAGCAGTACTTC	CASSLMIQGGGGAYEQYF
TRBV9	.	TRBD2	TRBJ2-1	TGTGCCAGCAGTTACGTAGGGCGGGGGGGATACAATGAGCAGTTCTTC	CASSYVGRGGYNEQFF
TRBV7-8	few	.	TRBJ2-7	TGTGCCAGCAGCTCGGGACTTGCGTACGAGCAGTACTTC	CASSSGLAYEQYF
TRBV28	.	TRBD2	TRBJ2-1	TGTGCCAGCAGTTTGACTAGCGGGGGGCGTTACAATGAGCAGTTCTTC	CASSLTSGGRYNEQFF
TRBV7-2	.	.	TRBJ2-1	TGTGCCAGCAGCTTTTTCCCTTCCAATGAGCAGTTCTTC	CASSFFPSNEQFF
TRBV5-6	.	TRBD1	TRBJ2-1	TGTGCCAGCAGCTTAGCAGGGACAGGGGGTACTGAGCAGTTCTTC	CASSLAGTGGTEQFF
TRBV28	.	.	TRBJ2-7	TGTGCCATGCTTCCTCAGGGACTGACCTCCTACGAGCAGTACTTC	CAMLPQGLTSYEQYF
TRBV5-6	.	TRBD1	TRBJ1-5	TGTGCCAGCAGCCCACAGGGGAGCCATCAGCCCCAGCATTTT	CASSPQGSHQPQHF
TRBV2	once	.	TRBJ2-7	TGTGCCAGCAGTGCTTGGACGTCGGACTCCTACGAGCAGTACTTC	CASSAWTSDSYEQYF
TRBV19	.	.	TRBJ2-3	TGTGCCAGTAGTATAGAAAGCACAGATACGCAGTATTTT	CASSIESTDTQYF
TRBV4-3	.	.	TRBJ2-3	TGCGCCAGCAGCCAGCAGGTCTCCAGCACAGATACGCAGTATTTT	CASSQQVSSTDTQYF
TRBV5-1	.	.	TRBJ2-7	TGCGCCAGCAGCTTTACCCCTAATGCTTACGAGCAGTACTTC	CASSFTPNAYEQYF
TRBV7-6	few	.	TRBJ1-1	TGTGCCAGCAGCTTCGGACTGTCTTTGAACACTGAAGCTTTCTTT	CASSFGLSLNTEAFF
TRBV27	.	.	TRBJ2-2	TGTGCCAGCAGTTTGGCCAGGGGACTAACCGGGGAGCTGTTTTTT	CASSLARGLTGELFF
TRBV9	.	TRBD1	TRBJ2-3	TGTGCCAGCAGCGTAGGAGGGGGCTCGGCAGATACGCAGTATTTT	CASSVGGGSADTQYF
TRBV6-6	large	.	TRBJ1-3	TGTGCCAGCAGTTACTCGGGGGAGGACACCATATATTTT	CASSYSGEDTIYF
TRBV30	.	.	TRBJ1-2	TGTGCCTGGAGGAAGTCGCATGGGGAGGGGAACTATGGCTACACCTTC	CAWRKSHGEGNYGYTF
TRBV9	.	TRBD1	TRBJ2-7	TGTGCCAGCAGCGTAGGGGGACAGGGTACTTACGAGCAGTACTTC	CASSVGGQGTYEQYF
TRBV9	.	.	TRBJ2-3	TGTGCCAGCAGCGTAGCCCGCTGGGATACGCAGTATTTT	CASSVARWDTQYF
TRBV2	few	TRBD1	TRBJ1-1	TGTGCCAGCAAAAGGAGCCAGGGGACAGGGCTAGTGAACACTGAAGCTTTCTTT	CASKRSQGTGLVNTEAFF
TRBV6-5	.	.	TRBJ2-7	TGTGCCAGCAGCTCGGACAGCTACGAGCAGTACTTC	CASSSDSYEQYF
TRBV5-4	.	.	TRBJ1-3	TGTGCCAGCAGCGTTCGAACAGGGACGGCCGGAAACACCATATATTTT	CASSVRTGTAGNTIYF
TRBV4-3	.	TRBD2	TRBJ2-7	TGCGCCAGCAGCCAAGATCTCGCCGGGGGGAGATTCTACGAGCAGTACTTC	CASSQDLAGGRFYEQYF
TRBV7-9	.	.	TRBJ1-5	TGTGCCAGCAGCATTAAGGGTAATCAGCCCCAGCATTTT	CASSIKGNQPQHF
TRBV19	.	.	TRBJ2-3	TGTGCCAGTAGTACCGACACAGATACGCAGTATTTT	CASSTDTDTQYF
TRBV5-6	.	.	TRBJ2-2	TGTGCCAGCAGCTTATTCGGACAGCCAACCGGGGAGCTGTTTTTT	CASSLFGQPTGELFF